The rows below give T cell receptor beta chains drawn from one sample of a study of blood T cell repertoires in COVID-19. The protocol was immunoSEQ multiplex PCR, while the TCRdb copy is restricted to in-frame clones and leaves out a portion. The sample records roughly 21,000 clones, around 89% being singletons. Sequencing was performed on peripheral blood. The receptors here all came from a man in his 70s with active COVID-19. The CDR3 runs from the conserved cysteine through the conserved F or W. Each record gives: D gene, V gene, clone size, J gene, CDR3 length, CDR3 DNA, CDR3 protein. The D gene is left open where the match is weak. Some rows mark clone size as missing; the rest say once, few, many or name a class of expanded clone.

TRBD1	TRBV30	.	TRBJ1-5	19	TGTGCCTGGAGTAGTGGTAGGACAGGGCAAGGGAGGGGGAATCAGCCCCAGCATTTT	CAWSSGRTGQGRGNQPQHF
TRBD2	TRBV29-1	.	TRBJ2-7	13	TGCAGCGTTGTGCTAGCGGGATCCTACGAGCAGTACTTC	CSVVLAGSYEQYF
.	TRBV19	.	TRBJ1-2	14	TGTGCCAGTAGCTTGCTGGGAGGGTCTTATGGCTACACCTTC	CASSLLGGSYGYTF
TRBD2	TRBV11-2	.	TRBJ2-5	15	TGTGCCAGCAGCTTAGAGGGGGGGTACCAAGAGACCCAGTACTTC	CASSLEGGYQETQYF
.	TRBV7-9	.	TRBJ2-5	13	TGTGCCAGCAGCTCCTCGCGGCCAGAGACCCAGTACTTC	CASSSSRPETQYF
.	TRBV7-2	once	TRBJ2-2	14	TGTGCCAGCAGCACCGCGGCGGGTGGCGGGGAGCTGTTTTTT	CASSTAAGGGELFF
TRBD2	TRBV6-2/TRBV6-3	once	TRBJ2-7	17	TGTGCCAGCAGCCCCGGACTAGCGGGAGGACTTTCCTACGAGCAGTACTTC	CASSPGLAGGLSYEQYF
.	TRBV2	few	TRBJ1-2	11	TGTGCCCGGATAGAGGGCTATGGCTACACCTTC	CARIEGYGYTF
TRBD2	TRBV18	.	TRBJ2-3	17	TGTGCCAGCTCACCATCCCCTAGCGGGAGGGCAGGAGATACGCAGTATTTT	CASSPSPSGRAGDTQYF
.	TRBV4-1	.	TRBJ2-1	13	TGCGCCAGCAGTCGGGACCCCCGGGAGGAGCAGTTCTTC	CASSRDPREEQFF
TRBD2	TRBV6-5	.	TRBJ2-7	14	TGTGCCAGCAAGGTTCTAGCGGGAGCCTACGAGCAGTACTTC	CASKVLAGAYEQYF